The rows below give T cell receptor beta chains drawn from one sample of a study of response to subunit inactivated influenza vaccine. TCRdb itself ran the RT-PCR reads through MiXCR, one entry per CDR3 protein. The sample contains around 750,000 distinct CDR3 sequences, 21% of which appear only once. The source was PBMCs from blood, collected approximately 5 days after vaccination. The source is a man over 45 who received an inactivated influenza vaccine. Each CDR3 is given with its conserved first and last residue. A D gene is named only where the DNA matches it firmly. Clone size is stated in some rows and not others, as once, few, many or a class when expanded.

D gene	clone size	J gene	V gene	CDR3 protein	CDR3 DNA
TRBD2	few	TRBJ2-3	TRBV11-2	CASSSTGASGGTDTQYF	TGTGCCAGCAGCTCTACTGGGGCTAGCGGGGGCACAGATACGCAGTATTTT
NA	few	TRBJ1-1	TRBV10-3	CAISDRTGRNTEAFF	TGTGCCATCAGTGACCGAACAGGGCGGAACACTGAAGCTTTCTTT
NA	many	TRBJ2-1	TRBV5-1	CASSLDQGSYNEQFF	TGCGCCAGCAGCTTGGATCAGGGTTCCTACAATGAGCAGTTCTTC
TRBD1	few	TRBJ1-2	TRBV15	CATSRDIGTGYGYTF	TGTGCCACCAGCAGAGATATAGGGACAGGCTATGGCTACACCTTC
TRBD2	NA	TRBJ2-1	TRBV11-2	CASSLGVAGGSYNEQFF	TGTGCCAGCAGCTTAGGGGTAGCGGGAGGCTCCTACAATGAGCAGTTCTTC
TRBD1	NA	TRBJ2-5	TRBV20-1	CSAQSPLTGPQETQYF	TGCAGTGCCCAATCCCCACTGACAGGGCCACAAGAGACCCAGTACTTC
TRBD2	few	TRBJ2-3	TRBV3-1	CASSQEAWTSGVNTQYF	TGTGCCAGCAGCCAAGAGGCCTGGACTAGCGGGGTTAACACGCAGTATTTT
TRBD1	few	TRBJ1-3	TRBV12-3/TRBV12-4	CASSLNRGLGGNTIYF	TGTGCCAGCAGTTTAAACAGGGGGCTAGGGGGAAACACCATATATTTT
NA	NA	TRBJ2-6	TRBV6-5	CASSYSPPGASSGANVLTF	TGTGCCAGCAGTTACTCTCCCCCAGGGGCCTCTTCTGGGGCCAACGTCCTGACTTTC
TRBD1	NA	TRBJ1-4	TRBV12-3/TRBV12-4	CASSLGGQGGEKLFF	TGTGCCAGCAGTTTAGGGGGACAGGGAGGTGAAAAACTGTTTTTT
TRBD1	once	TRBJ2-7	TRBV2	CASSEGRGSLEEQYF	TGTGCCAGCAGTGAAGGCAGGGGGTCGCTGGAGGAGCAGTACTTC
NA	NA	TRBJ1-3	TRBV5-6	CASSFGRHSGNTIYF	TGTGCCAGCAGCTTCGGACGGCACTCTGGAAACACCATATATTTT
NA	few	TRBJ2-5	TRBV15	CATSRDQAAVQETQYF	TGTGCCACCAGCAGAGATCAAGCGGCAGTGCAAGAGACCCAGTACTTC
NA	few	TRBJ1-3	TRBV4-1	CASSSGYPGNTIYF	TGCGCCAGCAGCTCGGGTTACCCTGGAAACACCATATATTTT
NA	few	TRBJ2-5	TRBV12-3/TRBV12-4	CASSPRGQLQETQYF	TGTGCCAGCAGCCCAAGAGGACAGCTCCAAGAGACCCAGTACTTC
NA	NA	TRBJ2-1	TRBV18	CASSTSPGPDKQFF	TGTGCCAGCTCCACTTCCCCGGGGCCCGATAAGCAGTTCTTC
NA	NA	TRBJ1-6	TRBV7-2	CASSLGASHNSPLHF	TGTGCCAGCAGCTTAGGGGCTTCTCATAATTCACCCCTCCACTTT
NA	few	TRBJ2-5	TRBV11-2	CASSDYQETQYF	TGTGCCAGCAGCGACTACCAAGAGACCCAGTACTTC
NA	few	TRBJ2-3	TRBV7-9	CASSLKNTDTQYF	TGTGCCAGCAGCCTCAAAAACACAGATACGCAGTATTTT
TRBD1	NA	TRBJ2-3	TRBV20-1	CSANLDRDPTDTQYF	TGCAGTGCTAATCTGGACAGGGACCCCACAGATACGCAGTATTTT
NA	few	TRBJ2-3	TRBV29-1	CSVKTAGWRGDTQYF	TGCAGCGTTAAGACAGCTGGATGGCGGGGAGATACGCAGTATTTT
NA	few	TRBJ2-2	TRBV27	CASSSPLRARGELFF	TGTGCCAGCAGTTCCCCCCTCCGGGCCCGAGGGGAGCTGTTTTTT
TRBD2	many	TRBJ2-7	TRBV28	CASSFGGVSYEQYF	TGTGCCAGCAGTTTTGGGGGGGTTTCCTACGAGCAGTACTTC
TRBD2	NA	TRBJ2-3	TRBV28	CASSALAGGGTDTQYF	TGTGCCAGCAGTGCCCTAGCGGGGGGAGGCACAGATACGCAGTATTTT
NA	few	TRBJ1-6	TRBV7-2	CASSLALPGLWNSPLHF	TGTGCCAGCAGCTTAGCCTTGCCAGGCCTCTGGAATTCACCCCTCCACTTT
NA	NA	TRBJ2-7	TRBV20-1	CSTFPYIYEQYF	TGCAGTACCTTCCCCTATATCTACGAGCAGTACTTC
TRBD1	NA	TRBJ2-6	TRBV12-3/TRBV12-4	CASWDRVATGANVLTF	TGTGCCAGCTGGGACAGGGTCGCCACTGGGGCCAACGTCCTGACTTTC
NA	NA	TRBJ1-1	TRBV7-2	CASILGEAFF	TGTGCCAGCATATTAGGTGAAGCTTTCTTT
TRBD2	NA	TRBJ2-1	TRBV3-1	CASSQASSGSYNEQFF	TGTGCCAGCAGCCAAGCGTCTAGCGGGAGCTACAATGAGCAGTTCTTC
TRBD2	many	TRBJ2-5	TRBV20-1	CSAIAGGPGETQYF	TGCAGTGCTATAGCGGGAGGGCCAGGGGAGACCCAGTACTTC
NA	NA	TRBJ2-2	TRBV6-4	CASSEVGGAGELFF	TGTGCCAGCAGTGAAGTAGGGGGTGCCGGGGAGCTGTTTTTT
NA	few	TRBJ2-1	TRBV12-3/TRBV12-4	CASSFQAAYNEQFF	TGTGCCAGCAGCTTCCAAGCCGCATACAATGAGCAGTTCTTC
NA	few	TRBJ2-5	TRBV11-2	CASSLEPSRGRETQYF	TGTGCCAGCAGCTTAGAACCTAGCAGGGGAAGAGAGACCCAGTACTTC
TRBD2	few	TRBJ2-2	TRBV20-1	CSAPTSGPAGELFF	TGCAGTGCGCCGACTAGCGGGCCTGCCGGGGAGCTGTTTTTT
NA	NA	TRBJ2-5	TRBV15	CATSRDPRETQYF	TGTGCCACCAGCAGAGATCCCAGGGAGACCCAGTACTTC
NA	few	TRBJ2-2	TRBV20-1	CSARDQRNTGELFF	TGCAGTGCTAGAGATCAACGAAACACCGGGGAGCTGTTTTTT
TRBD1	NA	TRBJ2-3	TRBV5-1	CASSLGVTGAADTQYF	TGCGCCAGCAGCTTGGGGGTGACAGGGGCCGCAGATACGCAGTATTTT
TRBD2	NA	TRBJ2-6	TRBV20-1	CSAPVGGSSGANVLTF	TGCAGCGCCCCAGTGGGAGGGAGCTCTGGGGCCAACGTCCTGACTTTC
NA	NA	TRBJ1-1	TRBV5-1	CASSSGDTEAFF	TGCGCCAGCAGCTCGGGGGACACTGAAGCTTTCTTT
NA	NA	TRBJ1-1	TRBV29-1	CSVETGLLKNTEAFF	TGCAGCGTCGAAACTGGACTCCTTAAGAACACTGAAGCTTTCTTT
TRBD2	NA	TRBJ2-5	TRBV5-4	CASSLKLAGETQYF	TGTGCCAGCAGCTTGAAACTAGCGGGCGAGACCCAGTACTTC
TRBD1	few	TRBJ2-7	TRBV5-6	CASSFTGAAWEQYF	TGTGCCAGCAGCTTTACAGGGGCTGCGTGGGAGCAGTACTTC
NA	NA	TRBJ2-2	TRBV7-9	CASSFGLQTGELFF	TGTGCCAGCAGCTTCGGACTACAAACCGGGGAGCTGTTTTTT
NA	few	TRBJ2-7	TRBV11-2	CASSLGKNLPGIISYEQYF	TGTGCCAGCAGCTTAGGGAAAAATTTGCCAGGGATTATCTCCTACGAGCAGTACTTC
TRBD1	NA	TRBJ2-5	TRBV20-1	CSASIGWDREGETQYF	TGCAGTGCTAGCATCGGCTGGGACAGGGAAGGCGAGACCCAGTACTTC